The sequence of this T cell receptor (beta chain) was determined in a study of cytomegalovirus exposure and HLA in healthy donors. From germline, CDR1 is MNHEY and CDR2 SVGAGI. J gave up 5 bases and V 5 bases, and 7 bases lay outside the gene matches. The CDR3 is 15 residues long. Remarks on this clone: Antigen specificity is unknown.

The PCR ran on 60 Vbeta and 13 Jbeta primers. Using immunoSEQ multiplex PCR, the repertoire was profiled, and TCRdb retains in-frame clones only, with some absent. The sample holds approximately 150,000 clones, more than 60% seen once. Findings and limits, study-wide: Reportedly, a later analysis found an Asian-associated ancestry cluster had fewer N-insertions than the approximately 640-donor mean. A later analysis linked a missense variant in DCLRE1C to the trimming of TCR beta V and J genes. When a later analysis compared HLA-associated TCR beta chains with equally common others, the HLA-associated chains turned out to be more clonally expanded and to have lower generation probabilities.

This TCR was recovered from a woman aged 40 to 49 in good health and CMV-seropositive. This chain connects TRBV6-5 to TRBJ2-3, with 10 nucleotides matching TRBD2. Sequenced sample: PBMCs. The CDR3 region is CASSTGLAGVDTQYF. Here the CDR3 DNA reads TGTGCCAGCAGTACCGGGCTAGCGGGGGTAGATACGCAGTATTTT.